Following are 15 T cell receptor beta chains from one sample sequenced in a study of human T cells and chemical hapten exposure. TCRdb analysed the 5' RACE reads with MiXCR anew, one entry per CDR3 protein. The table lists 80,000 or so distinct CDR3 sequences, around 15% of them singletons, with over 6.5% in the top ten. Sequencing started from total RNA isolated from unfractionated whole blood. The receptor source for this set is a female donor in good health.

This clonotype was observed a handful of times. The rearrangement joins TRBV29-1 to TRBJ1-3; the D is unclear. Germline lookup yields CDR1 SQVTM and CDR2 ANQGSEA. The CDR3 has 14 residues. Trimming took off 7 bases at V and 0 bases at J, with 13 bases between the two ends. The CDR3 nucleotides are TGCAGCGCCACTGAGGTTACCTCTGGAAACACCATATATTTT. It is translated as CSATEVTSGNTIYF.

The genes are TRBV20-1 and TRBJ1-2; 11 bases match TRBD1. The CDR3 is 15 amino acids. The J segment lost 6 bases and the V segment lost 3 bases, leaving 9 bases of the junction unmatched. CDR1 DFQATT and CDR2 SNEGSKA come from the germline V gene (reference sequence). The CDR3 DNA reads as TGCAGTGCTAGTTCACCAATGGACAGGGGGCATGGCTACACCTTC. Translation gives CSASSPMDRGHGYTF.

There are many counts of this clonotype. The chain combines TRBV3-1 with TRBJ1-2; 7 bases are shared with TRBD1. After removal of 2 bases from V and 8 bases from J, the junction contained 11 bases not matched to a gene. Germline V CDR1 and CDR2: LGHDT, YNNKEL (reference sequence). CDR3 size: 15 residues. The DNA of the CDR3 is TGTGCCAGCAGCCAAAGCCAGGGGGGGATCAGCGGCTACACCTTC. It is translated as CASSQSQGGISGYTF.

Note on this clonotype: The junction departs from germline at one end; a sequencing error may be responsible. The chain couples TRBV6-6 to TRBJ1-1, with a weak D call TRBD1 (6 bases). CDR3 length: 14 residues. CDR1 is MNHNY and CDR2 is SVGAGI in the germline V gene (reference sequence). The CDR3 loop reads CASSYSGGGTEASF. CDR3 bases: TGTGCCAGCAGTTACTCCGGTGGGGGCACTGAAGCTTCCTTT.

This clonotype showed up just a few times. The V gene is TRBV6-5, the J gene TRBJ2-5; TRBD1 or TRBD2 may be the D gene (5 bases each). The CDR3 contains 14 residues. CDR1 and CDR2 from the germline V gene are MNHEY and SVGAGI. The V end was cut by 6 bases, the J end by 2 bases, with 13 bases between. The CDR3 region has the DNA TGTGCCAGCAGGATGGGGACGGTACAAGAGACCCAGTACTTC. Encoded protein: CASRMGTVQETQYF.

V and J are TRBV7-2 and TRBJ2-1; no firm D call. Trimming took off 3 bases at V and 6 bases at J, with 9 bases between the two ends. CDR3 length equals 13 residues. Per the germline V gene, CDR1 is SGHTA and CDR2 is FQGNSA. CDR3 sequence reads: CASSFYRTNEQFF. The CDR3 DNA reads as TGTGCCAGCAGCTTTTATCGGACCAATGAGCAGTTCTTC.

The CDR3 sequence: CASSQLNTGELFF. The CDR3 nucleotides are TGTGCCAGCAGCCAGTTAAACACCGGGGAGCTGTTTTTT. The rearrangement joins TRBV3-1 to TRBJ2-2; D is unresolved. With 3 bases removed from V and 2 bases from J, the gap between germline ends came to 4 bases. The CDR3 contains 13 residues. Germline assignment: CDR1 LGHDT and CDR2 YNNKEL (reference sequence).

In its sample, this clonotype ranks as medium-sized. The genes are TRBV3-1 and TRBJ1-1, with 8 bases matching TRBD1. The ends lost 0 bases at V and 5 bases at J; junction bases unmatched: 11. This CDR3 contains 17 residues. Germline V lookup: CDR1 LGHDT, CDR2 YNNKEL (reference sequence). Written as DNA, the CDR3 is TGTGCCAGCAGCCAAGATGTGCAGGGGGCGCCGGGGACTGAAGCTTTCTTT. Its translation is CASSQDVQGAPGTEAFF.

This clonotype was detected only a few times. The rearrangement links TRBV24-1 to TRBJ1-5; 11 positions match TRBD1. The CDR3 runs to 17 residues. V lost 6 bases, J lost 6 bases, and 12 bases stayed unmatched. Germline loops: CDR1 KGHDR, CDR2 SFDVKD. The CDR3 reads CATSSGTGGIAGQPQHF. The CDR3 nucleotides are TGTGCCACCAGTTCAGGGACAGGGGGAATCGCAGGTCAGCCCCAGCATTTT.

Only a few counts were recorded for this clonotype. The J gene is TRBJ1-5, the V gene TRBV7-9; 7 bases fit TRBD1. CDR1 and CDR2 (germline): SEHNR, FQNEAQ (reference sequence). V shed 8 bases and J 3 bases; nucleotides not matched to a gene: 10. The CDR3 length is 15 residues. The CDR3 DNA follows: TGTGCCAGCCCTAACGGAGGGGGCCTCAATCAGCCCCAGCATTTT. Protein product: CASPNGGGLNQPQHF.

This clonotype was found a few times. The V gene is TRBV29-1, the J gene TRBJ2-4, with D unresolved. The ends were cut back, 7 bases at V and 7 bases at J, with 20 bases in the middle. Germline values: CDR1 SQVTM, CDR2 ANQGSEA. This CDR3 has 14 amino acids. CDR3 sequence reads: CSAKRTAAMNIQYF. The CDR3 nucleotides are TGCAGCGCAAAGAGGACGGCGGCAATGAACATTCAGTACTTC.

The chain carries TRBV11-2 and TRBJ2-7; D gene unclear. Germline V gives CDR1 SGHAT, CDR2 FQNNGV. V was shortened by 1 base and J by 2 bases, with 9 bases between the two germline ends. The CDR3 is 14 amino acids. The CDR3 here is CASSLATLPYEQYF. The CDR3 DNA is TGTGCCAGCAGCTTAGCGACGCTTCCCTACGAGCAGTACTTC.

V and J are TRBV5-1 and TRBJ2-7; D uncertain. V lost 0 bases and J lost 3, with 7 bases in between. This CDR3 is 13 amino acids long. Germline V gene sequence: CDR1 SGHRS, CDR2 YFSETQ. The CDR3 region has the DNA TGCGCCAGCAGCTTGGAGCTTCTCTACGAGCAGTACTTC. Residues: CASSLELLYEQYF.

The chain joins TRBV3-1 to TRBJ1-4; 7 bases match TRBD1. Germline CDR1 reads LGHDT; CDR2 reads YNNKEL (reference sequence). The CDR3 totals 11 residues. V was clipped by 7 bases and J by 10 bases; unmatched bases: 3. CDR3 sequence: CASTQGGKLFF. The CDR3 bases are TGTGCCAGCACCCAGGGGGGAAAACTGTTTTTT. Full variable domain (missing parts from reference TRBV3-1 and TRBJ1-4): DTAVSQTPKYLVTQMGNDKSIKCEQNLGHDTMYWYKQDSKKFLKIMFSYNNKELIINETVPNRFSPKSPDKAHLNLHINSLELGDSAVYFCASTQGGKLFFGSGTQLSVL.

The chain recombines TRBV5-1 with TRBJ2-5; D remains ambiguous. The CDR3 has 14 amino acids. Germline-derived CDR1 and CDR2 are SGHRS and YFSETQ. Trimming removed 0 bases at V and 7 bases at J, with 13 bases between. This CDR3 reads CASSLGNQEGTQYF. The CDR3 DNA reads TGCGCCAGCAGCTTGGGGAACCAAGAAGGGACCCAGTACTTC. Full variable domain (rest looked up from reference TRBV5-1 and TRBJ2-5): KAGVTQTPRYLIKTRGQQVTLSCSPISGHRSVSWYQQTPGQGLQFLFEYFSETQRNKGNFPGRFSGRQFSNSRSEMNVSTLELGDSALYLCASSLGNQEGTQYFGPGTRLLVL.